This T cell receptor (beta chain) was identified in a study of human T cells and chemical hapten exposure. The wider study: The cohort included alopecia areata under or over 50% scalp, totalis and universalis. Study-level points and caveats: The study found that DPC sensitization did not change TCRs above 1 in 1000 frequency.

CDR3 size: 21 residues. V was pared by 2 bases and J by 1 base, with 21 bases of the junction left unmatched. This clonotype has a count of ten or more. Its cognate antigen is unknown. MiXCR, applied by TCRdb to the RACE reads, yields one record per CDR3 protein. This table holds around 27,000 distinct CDR3 sequences, around 6% found once. Time point defined: patch test 3, about 24 weeks after DPC sensitization. The treatment denotes: therapeutic diphenylcyclopropenone sensitization with weekly scalp DPC. Here the sequenced sample was whole blood, taken in connection with sensitization to the hapten diphenylcyclopropenone (DPC). The receptor was derived from a man aged 25 to 45 with alopecia areata. Some clones in this sample may be carry-over from other donors' samples. The chain employs TRBV12-3 or TRBV12-4 and TRBJ2-3, with 7 bases identical to TRBD2. The chain's CDR3 is CASSLKGSSGTGSSGTDTQYF. CDR3 nucleotides: TGTGCCAGCAGTTTAAAGGGCTCTAGCGGCACAGGCTCTAGCGGCACAGATACGCAGTATTTT.